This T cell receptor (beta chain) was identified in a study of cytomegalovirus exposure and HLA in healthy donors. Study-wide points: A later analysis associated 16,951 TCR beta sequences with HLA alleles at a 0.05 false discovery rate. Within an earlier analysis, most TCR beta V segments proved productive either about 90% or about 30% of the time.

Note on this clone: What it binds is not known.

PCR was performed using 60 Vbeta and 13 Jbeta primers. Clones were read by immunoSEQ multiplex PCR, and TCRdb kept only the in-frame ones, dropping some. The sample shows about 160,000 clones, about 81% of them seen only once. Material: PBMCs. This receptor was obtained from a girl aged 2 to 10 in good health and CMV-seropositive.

CDR3 sequence: CASSRQGFYNEQFF. In DNA form, the CDR3 reads TGTGCCAGCAGCCGACAGGGGTTCTACAATGAGCAGTTCTTC. The chain carries TRBV6-1 and TRBJ2-1; 8 bases line up with TRBD1. CDR3 length: 14 residues. The trim removed 6 bases at V and 3 bases at J, leaving 4 bases unmatched. Germline CDR1 reads MNHNS; CDR2 reads SASEGT.